This T cell receptor (beta chain) is drawn from a study of PD-1 blockade in classical Hodgkin lymphoma. General study points: Later analyses included only patients treated at least 1 year post-ASCT.

Generated by immunoSEQ multiplex PCR, the TCRdb table keeps only in-frame clones and is missing some. The sample has about 50,000 clones; roughly 73% are singletons. V lost 0 bases to trimming and J lost 8 bases, with 14 bases between them. The CDR3 loop spans 14 amino acids. Germline CDR1 reads SGHTS; CDR2 reads YDEGEE. Brentuximab vedotin exposure varied among the patients, all of whom had relapsed after autologous stem cell transplantation. Complete response, partial response or progressive disease was each patient's best response. Regarding this clone: Antigen: not known.

The J gene is TRBJ1-1, the V gene TRBV5-8; a possible D gene is TRBD1 (6 bases). The receptor was isolated from a human donor with classical Hodgkin lymphoma. Sequenced material: peripheral blood mononuclear cells (PBMCs), taken before the second cycle of nivolumab. CDR3 residues: CASSLGGQRSEAFF. CDR3 DNA sequence: TGTGCCAGCAGCTTGGGGGGGCAGCGGTCGGAAGCTTTCTTT.